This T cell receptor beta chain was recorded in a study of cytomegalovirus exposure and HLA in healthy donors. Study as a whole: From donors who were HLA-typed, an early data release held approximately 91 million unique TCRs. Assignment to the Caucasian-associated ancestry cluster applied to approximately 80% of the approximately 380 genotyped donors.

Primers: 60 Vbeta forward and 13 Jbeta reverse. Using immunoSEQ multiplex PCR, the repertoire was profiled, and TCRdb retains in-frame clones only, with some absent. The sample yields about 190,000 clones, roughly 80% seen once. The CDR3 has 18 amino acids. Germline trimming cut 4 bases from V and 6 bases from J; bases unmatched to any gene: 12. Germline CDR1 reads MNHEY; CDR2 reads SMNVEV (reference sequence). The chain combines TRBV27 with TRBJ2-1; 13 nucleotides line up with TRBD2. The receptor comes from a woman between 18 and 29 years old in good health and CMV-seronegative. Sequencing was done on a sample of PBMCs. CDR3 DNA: TGTGCCAGCAGTTACATCGGACTAGCGGGAGTAGGGTTCAATGAGCAGTTCTTC. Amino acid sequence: CASSYIGLAGVGFNEQFF.